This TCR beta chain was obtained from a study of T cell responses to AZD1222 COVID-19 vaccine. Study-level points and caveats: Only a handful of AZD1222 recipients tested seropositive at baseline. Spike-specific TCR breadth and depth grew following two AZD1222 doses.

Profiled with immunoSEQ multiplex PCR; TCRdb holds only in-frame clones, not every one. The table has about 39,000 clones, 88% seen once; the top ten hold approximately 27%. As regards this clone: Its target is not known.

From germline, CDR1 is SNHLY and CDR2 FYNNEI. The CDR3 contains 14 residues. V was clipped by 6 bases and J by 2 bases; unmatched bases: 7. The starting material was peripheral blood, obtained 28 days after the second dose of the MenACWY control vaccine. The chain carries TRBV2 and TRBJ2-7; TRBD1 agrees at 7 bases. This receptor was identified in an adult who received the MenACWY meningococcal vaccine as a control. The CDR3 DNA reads TGTGCCAGCAGAGCCGGGACAGCAACCTACGAGCAGTACTTC. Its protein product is CASRAGTATYEQYF.